One sample yielded the 28 T cell receptor beta chains listed below, sequenced in a study of blood T cells in healthy people across ages. Using a J-beta primer mix together with a sample-barcoded 5' primer, a second PCR was run for roughly 6 to 12 cycles. TCRdb reprocessed the 5' RACE reads with MiXCR, giving one entry per CDR3 protein. The table has 1.6 million or so distinct CDR3 sequences, about 32% seen once. Sequencing was performed on blood. These receptors were taken from a woman aged 25 to 39 in good health.

About this clonotype itself: Its ends do not fully match the called genes, so a read error is possible. The gene calls are TRBV5-6 and TRBJ2-2; the match to TRBD2 covers 8 bases. The CDR3 loop spans 16 amino acids. Germline values: CDR1 SGHDT, CDR2 YYEEEE. CDR3 in amino acids: CASSLRVAGNTEELFF. The CDR3 DNA reads TGTGCCAGCAGCCTACGGGTAGCGGGAAACACCGAGGAGCTGTTTTTT.

This clonotype has a count of ten or more. The rearrangement joins TRBV28 to TRBJ1-2, with 12 bases that match TRBD1. Germline values: CDR1 MDHEN, CDR2 SYDVKM. The trim removed 7 bases at V and 2 bases at J, leaving 11 bases unmatched. This CDR3 spans 17 amino acids. This chain's CDR3 is CASKTGTGGGRNYGYTF. The CDR3 nucleotides are TGTGCCAGCAAAACCGGGACAGGGGGCGGGCGGAACTATGGCTACACCTTC.

This clonotype has just a few counts. V gene TRBV13 combines with J gene TRBJ1-2, with 7 bases matching TRBD1. The CDR3 is made up of 15 amino acids. Germline V gene lookup returns CDR1 PRHDT and CDR2 FYEKMQ (reference sequence). Trimming at V came to 6 bases and at J to 4 bases, leaving 11 bases not matched to a gene. The CDR3 is CASRKLGTVAYGYTF. The CDR3 region has the DNA TGTGCCAGCAGGAAACTTGGGACAGTCGCCTATGGCTACACCTTC.

This sequence joins TRBV27 and TRBJ2-1; D uncertain. Germline-derived CDR1 and CDR2 are MNHEY and SMNVEV (reference sequence). V gave up 1 base and J gave up 8 bases, with 12 bases separating them. This CDR3 spans 14 amino acids. The DNA of the CDR3 is TGTGCCAGCAGTTTATGGGTACCGAACGATGAGCAGTTCTTC. Protein product: CASSLWVPNDEQFF.

This rearrangement joins TRBV5-1 to TRBJ2-7; 7 nucleotides agree with TRBD1. There are 19 residues in the CDR3. V shed 1 base and J 0 bases; nucleotides not matched to a gene: 16. Germline assignment: CDR1 SGHRS and CDR2 YFSETQ. The CDR3 region is CASSLRSDPDRDSSYEQYF. CDR3 nucleotide sequence: TGCGCCAGCAGCTTGCGATCGGACCCAGACCGGGACAGCTCCTACGAGCAGTACTTC.

The chain carries TRBV7-3 and TRBJ2-1; D may correspond to TRBD1 or TRBD2 (7 bases each). Germline CDR1 is SGHTA and CDR2 is FQGTGA. Trimming cost V 0 bases and J 2 bases, with 14 bases left between them. CDR3 length equals 17 residues. This CDR3 reads CASSLTGGGQPYNEQFF. The CDR3 coding sequence is TGTGCCAGCAGCTTAACGGGAGGGGGCCAACCCTACAATGAGCAGTTCTTC.

V is TRBV7-9 and J is TRBJ2-5; 10 bases are shared with TRBD2. The CDR3 is 16 amino acids. From germline, CDR1 is SEHNR and CDR2 FQNEAQ (reference sequence). The V segment lost 10 bases and the J segment 5 bases; nucleotides outside the gene matches: 16. The CDR3 sequence is CATPSGLAGVPETQYF. For the CDR3, the DNA is TGTGCCACCCCCTCGGGCCTAGCGGGAGTCCCCGAGACCCAGTACTTC.

The chain couples TRBV4-1 to TRBJ2-3; perhaps TRBD2 as D (6 bases). The germline V gene encodes CDR1 MGHRA and CDR2 YSYEKL. Between the trimmed V and J ends, which lost 2 bases and 6 bases, there was a span of 15 bases. This CDR3 has 15 residues. The CDR3 coding sequence is TGCGCCAGCAGCCAAACCGTGGTGACTAGGGATACGCAGTATTTT. It translates to CASSQTVVTRDTQYF.

This chain connects TRBV12-3 or TRBV12-4 to TRBJ2-3; D unclear. V lost 7 bases, J lost 6 bases, and 11 bases lay in between. This CDR3 has 12 residues. The CDR3: CASTPLRDTQYF. CDR3 nucleotide sequence: TGTGCCAGCACCCCTCTCCGTGATACGCAGTATTTT.

This chain links TRBV20-1 with TRBJ2-2, with 9 bases aligning to TRBD2. J lost 7 bases, V lost 3 bases, and 15 bases had no gene match. CDR3 length equals 17 residues. Germline V CDR1 and CDR2: DFQATT, SNEGSKA (reference sequence). The CDR3 spells CSASGGFGSGSVGELFF. In DNA form, the CDR3 reads TGCAGTGCTAGTGGGGGGTTTGGTAGCGGGAGTGTCGGGGAGCTGTTTTTT.

This clonotype has just a few counts. The chain carries TRBV30 and TRBJ2-6; unclear D gene. Trimming cost V 5 bases and J 0 bases, with 5 bases left between them. The CDR3 length is 13 residues. The germline gives CDR1 GTSNPN, CDR2 SVGIG (reference sequence). CDR3 sequence reads: CAWSYSGANVLTF. Here the CDR3 DNA reads TGTGCCTGGTCGTACTCTGGGGCCAACGTCCTGACTTTC. Looking up the rest from reference TRBV30 and TRBJ2-6 gives the full variable domain: SQTIHQWPATLVQPVGSPLSLECTVEGTSNPNLYWYRQAAGRGLQLLFYSVGIGQISSEVPQNLSASRPQDRQFILSSKKLLLSDSGFYLCAWSYSGANVLTFGAGSRLTVL.

This clonotype appeared many times. The chain couples TRBV4-2 to TRBJ2-1; 7 bases are a match to TRBD2. Germline V gene data show CDR1 as LGHNA and CDR2 as YNFKEQ. V lost 0 bases, J lost 1 base, and 3 bases stayed unmatched. The CDR3 extends over 16 amino acids. The DNA of the CDR3 is TGTGCCAGCAGCCAAGATACGGGGGGTTCCTACAATGAGCAGTTCTTC. Protein product: CASSQDTGGSYNEQFF.

V and J are TRBV6-5 and TRBJ1-2, with no clear D. The germline V gene has CDR1 MNHEY and CDR2 SVGAGI. The germline V and J ends were trimmed by 7 bases and 8 bases, with 11 bases remaining between them. The CDR3 consists of 11 residues. The CDR3 DNA reads as TGTGCCAGCAAAAGCCTAGCGGGCTACACCTTC. Translating gives CASKSLAGYTF.

This clonotype has just a few counts. The V and J genes are TRBV6-1 and TRBJ2-6; D unclear. The CDR3 length is 13 residues. The V gene lost 8 bases and the J gene lost 3 bases, with 8 bases spanning the gap. The germline gives CDR1 MNHNS, CDR2 SASEGT. CDR3 loop: CASLRFGANVLTF. The DNA for the CDR3 is TGTGCCAGCCTGAGGTTTGGGGCCAACGTCCTGACTTTC.

At least ten counts were recorded for this clonotype. CDR3 region: CASSPAGGGETQYF. CDR3 DNA: TGTGCCAGCAGTCCAGCCGGGGGAGGAGAGACCCAGTACTTC. The V and J genes are TRBV6-5 and TRBJ2-5, with D possibly being TRBD2 (6 bases). The V and J ends lost 5 bases and 4 bases respectively, with 14 bases between them. Per germline, CDR1 MNHEY and CDR2 SVGAGI. This CDR3 contains 14 residues.

This clonotype has just one count. A much more abundant neighbour one base away suggests this may be a read error. The chain is built from TRBV12-3 or TRBV12-4 and TRBJ2-7; TRBD1 agrees at 7 bases. There are 15 residues in the CDR3. The CDR3: CAGSFYGTETREQYF. DNA for the CDR3: TGTGCCGGCAGTTTTTACGGGACAGAGACGCGCGAGCAGTACTTC.

The chain links TRBV7-2 to TRBJ1-2, with D possibly being TRBD1 (5 bases). V was pared by 5 bases and J by 4 bases, with 20 bases between. The CDR3 extends over 16 amino acids. The germline V gene encodes CDR1 SGHTA and CDR2 FQGNSA. Here the CDR3 reads CASSPDGRKGTYGYTF. In nucleotides, the CDR3 is TGTGCCAGCAGCCCAGACGGGAGAAAGGGGACCTATGGCTACACCTTC.

This clonotype was counted between two and nine times. The chain employs TRBV3-1 and TRBJ2-3, with D perhaps matching TRBD1 (6 bases). V was pared by 2 bases and J by 4 bases, with 7 bases between. The CDR3 is 13 amino acids. Per the germline V gene, CDR1 is LGHDT and CDR2 is YNNKEL (reference sequence). CDR3 protein: CASSQSGADTQYF. CDR3 sequence (DNA): TGTGCCAGCAGCCAATCAGGGGCAGATACGCAGTATTTT.

This clonotype appeared a few times. The chain is built from TRBV2 and TRBJ2-3, with 10 bases identical to TRBD2. Per germline, CDR1 SNHLY and CDR2 FYNNEI. The CDR3 loop spans 19 amino acids. V lost 4 bases to trimming and J lost 3 bases; unmatched junction nucleotides: 16. The CDR3 DNA sequence: TGTGCCAGCAGTGGCCCGTTTAGCGGGGGGCGGTCGACGACAGATACGCAGTATTTT. It translates to CASSGPFSGGRSTTDTQYF.

This sequence joins TRBV7-9 and TRBJ2-1; D remains ambiguous. Trimming stripped 1 base from V and 5 bases from J, with 9 bases between. CDR1 and CDR2 from the germline V gene are SEHNR and FQNEAQ (reference sequence). This CDR3 is 14 amino acids long. DNA for the CDR3: TGTGCCAGCAGCTTAGTAACGGGCCACAATGAGCAGTTCTTC. Protein product: CASSLVTGHNEQFF.

V gene TRBV7-9 combines with J gene TRBJ1-2; D gene ambiguous. The CDR3 is 14 amino acids. V was clipped by 5 bases and J by 7 bases, with 17 bases between them. Germline assignment: CDR1 SEHNR and CDR2 FQNEAQ (reference sequence). CDR3 amino acids: CASSQLDGGLGYTF. CDR3 DNA: TGTGCCAGCAGCCAATTGGACGGCGGTCTTGGCTACACCTTC.

This clonotype was seen more than once but under ten times. The CDR3: CASSLSTPSYEQYF. The CDR3 region has the DNA TGTGCCAGCAGTTTATCGACCCCCTCCTACGAGCAGTACTTC. The J gene is TRBJ2-7, the V gene TRBV27; no firm D call. The length of the CDR3 is 14 residues. The germline V gene encodes CDR1 MNHEY and CDR2 SMNVEV (reference sequence). Deletions cut 0 bases from V and 0 bases from J, with 6 bases between.

The chain is built from TRBV10-2 and TRBJ1-6, with D possibly being TRBD1 (5 bases). The germline V gene has CDR1 WSHSY and CDR2 SAAADI. This CDR3 region has 20 residues. V was trimmed by 0 bases and J by 0 bases, leaving 18 bases between them. This CDR3 is CASSESRPGLSSSYNSPLHF. The CDR3 DNA reads as TGCGCCAGCAGTGAGTCTCGGCCAGGGCTTTCAAGCTCCTATAATTCACCCCTCCACTTT.

The genes are TRBV29-1 and TRBJ1-1; TRBD1 matches 8 bases. This CDR3 has 14 residues. The germline V gene encodes CDR1 SQVTM and CDR2 ANQGSEA. V was pared by 3 bases and J by 1 base, with 4 bases of the junction left unmatched. The CDR3 bases are TGCAGCGTTGACGGACAGGGAACGAACACTGAAGCTTTCTTT. Encoded protein: CSVDGQGTNTEAFF.

In its sample, this clonotype was seen many times. The CDR3 DNA sequence: TGCAGTGCTAGGGACGGACAGGGAGGTGACGAGCAGTACTTC. Translation gives CSARDGQGGDEQYF. The chain employs TRBV20-1 and TRBJ2-7; 8 nucleotides match TRBD1. Germline CDR1 reads DFQATT; CDR2 reads SNEGSKA (reference sequence). The V segment lost 3 bases and the J segment 5 bases; nucleotides outside the gene matches: 9. The CDR3 covers 14 residues.

This clonotype has ten or more counts. The chain employs TRBV4-1 and TRBJ2-3, with 10 positions matching TRBD1. This CDR3 comprises 14 residues. The J segment lost 6 bases and the V segment lost 5 bases, leaving 5 bases of the junction unmatched. Per the germline V gene, CDR1 is MGHRA and CDR2 is YSYEKL. Here the CDR3 reads CASSTRQGADTQYF. CDR3 coding DNA: TGCGCCAGCAGCACCAGACAGGGGGCTGATACGCAGTATTTT.

V gene TRBV28 combines with J gene TRBJ2-7; no definite D call. Trimming removed 5 bases from V and 6 bases from J, with 17 bases in between. Germline CDR1 and CDR2: MDHEN and SYDVKM. The CDR3 extends over 14 amino acids. The CDR3 reads CASSLLPQPPEQYF. CDR3 sequence (DNA): TGTGCCAGCAGTCTACTACCACAACCCCCCGAGCAGTACTTC.

This sequence joins TRBV7-2 and TRBJ2-5; 7 bases map to TRBD2. The CDR3 spans 14 residues. V shed 4 bases and J 6 bases; nucleotides not matched to a gene: 8. CDR1 and CDR2 (germline): SGHTA, FQGNSA. The DNA of the CDR3 is TGTGCCAGCAGCTCCATCCGGGAGGTAAAGACCCAGTACTTC. It encodes CASSSIREVKTQYF.